Listed below are T cell receptor beta chains from one sample, sequenced in a study of cytomegalovirus exposure and HLA in healthy donors. Assay used: immunoSEQ multiplex PCR; TCRdb lists only in-frame clones, some missing. The sample includes approximately 190,000 clones, approximately 82% of them seen just once. Sequenced input: PBMCs. All receptors derive from a young woman in good health and CMV-seronegative. CDR3s include the opening cysteine and the closing phenylalanine or tryptophan. The order of the fields is J gene, CDR3 length, clone size, D gene, V gene, CDR3 DNA, CDR3 protein. A D gene is named only where the DNA matches it firmly. Rows give clone size only sometimes, using once, few, many, or a class for an expanded clone.

>TRBJ2-7|15|NA|TRBD1|TRBV4-3
TGCGCCAGCAGCCAGACGACAGGGGGACCCTACGAGCAGTACTTC
CASSQTTGGPYEQYF
>TRBJ1-2|15|once|TRBD1|TRBV9
TGTGCCAGCAGCAAAGGGGGGACAGGATACGTGGGCTACACCTTC
CASSKGGTGYVGYTF
>TRBJ1-1|15|NA|TRBD1|TRBV29-1
TGCAGCGCCCCTGAAGGGGGCGGGGTGAACACTGAAGCTTTCTTT
CSAPEGGGVNTEAFF
>TRBJ1-4|16|NA|TRBD1|TRBV7-9
TGTGCCAGCAGCTCCCCTTTTTCAGGGGGTAATGAAAAACTGTTTTTT
CASSSPFSGGNEKLFF
>TRBJ1-1|15|NA|NA|TRBV4-1
TGCGCCAGCAGCCAGCCGACTCAGAGGGAGACTGAAGCTTTCTTT
CASSQPTQRETEAFF
>TRBJ1-3|13|NA|NA|TRBV6-1
TGTGCCAGCAGTGGGGAGTGGGGAAACACCATATATTTT
CASSGEWGNTIYF
>TRBJ1-5|15|once|NA|TRBV23-1
TGCGCCAGCAAACAGGGTGTCCGGAGCAATCAGCCCCAGCATTTT
CASKQGVRSNQPQHF
>TRBJ1-2|16|NA|TRBD1|TRBV19
TGTGCCAGTAGTATTCGGACAGGGGGCGTAAACTATGGCTACACCTTC
CASSIRTGGVNYGYTF
>TRBJ2-7|14|NA|TRBD1|TRBV27
TGTGCCAGCAGTTTCAGGGGGCAAATGTACGAGCAGTACTTC
CASSFRGQMYEQYF
>TRBJ2-1|13|NA|NA|TRBV7-9
TGTGCCAGCAGCTATAGTTTGGTCAATGAGCAGTTCTTC
CASSYSLVNEQFF
>TRBJ1-3|14|NA|NA|TRBV11-2
TGTGCCAGCTCTCCGCCAGGGAAAGGAAACACCATATATTTT
CASSPPGKGNTIYF
>TRBJ2-7|14|NA|NA|TRBV7-2
TGTGCCAGCAGCTCCCCCCGCAGGGCCTGCGAGCAGTACTTC
CASSSPRRACEQYF
>TRBJ2-3|13|NA|TRBD2|TRBV27
TGTGCCAGCAGTGGACTAGGCAGGGAAACGCAGTATTTT
CASSGLGRETQYF
>TRBJ2-1|16|NA|TRBD1|TRBV27
TGTGCCAGCAGTTTTCTTAGGACAGGGCTCTACAATGAGCAGTTCTTC
CASSFLRTGLYNEQFF
>TRBJ2-7|11|NA|NA|TRBV20-1
TGCAGTTGTAGACAAACCCAAGAGCAGTACTTC
CSCRQTQEQYF
>TRBJ1-2|18|NA|NA|TRBV27
TGTGCCAGCAGTCCTTCTAGGCGCGGCCTACTTGTGAACTATGGCTACACCTTC
CASSPSRRGLLVNYGYTF
>TRBJ2-1|17|NA|TRBD2|TRBV29-1
TGCAGCGCAAAACGGGGACTAGCGGGGGAGTGGTTGTATGAGCAGTTCTTC
CSAKRGLAGEWLYEQFF
>TRBJ1-5|15|NA|TRBD1|TRBV28
TGTGCCAGCAGTTTCAGGGGGCGAAGCAATCAGCCCCAGCATTTT
CASSFRGRSNQPQHF
>TRBJ2-2|14|NA|NA|TRBV18
TGTGCCAGCTCACCATTGGAGGACACCGGGGAGCTGTTTTTT
CASSPLEDTGELFF
>TRBJ2-5|15|NA|NA|TRBV6-5
TGTGCCAGCAGTTATACAACTAACCCACAAGAGACCCAGTACTTC
CASSYTTNPQETQYF
>TRBJ2-1|15|NA|TRBD2|TRBV7-9
TGTGCCAGCAGCCCTAGATTGGGGACTAAGGGTGAGCAGTTCTTC
CASSPRLGTKGEQFF
>TRBJ2-1|15|NA|NA|TRBV28
TGTGCCAGCTCATCGAGAGACAGGTTTAGTAATGAGCAGTTCTTC
CASSSRDRFSNEQFF
>TRBJ2-5|15|NA|NA|TRBV7-6
TGTGCCAGCAGCCCCAACCCAGGGAATCGGCAGACCCAGTACTTC
CASSPNPGNRQTQYF
>TRBJ1-1|16|NA|TRBD1|TRBV7-2
TGTGCCAGCACCTTAGGGCAGACAGGGTCATCGAGTGTAGCTTTCTTT
CASTLGQTGSSSVAFF
>TRBJ2-5|14|NA|TRBD2|TRBV7-2
TGTGCCAGCAGCTCGGGACTAGTCAGGGAGACCCAGTACTTC
CASSSGLVRETQYF
>TRBJ1-4|17|once|NA|TRBV5-1
TGCGCCAGCAGCTTGGTGGGGACTGACGCTACTAATGAAAAACTGTTTTTT
CASSLVGTDATNEKLFF
>TRBJ1-1|12|NA|NA|TRBV7-9
TGTGCCAGCAGCTTTGAGGTCACTGAAGCTTTCTTT
CASSFEVTEAFF
>TRBJ2-1|15|once|NA|TRBV6-5
TGTGCCAGCAGACCTAGCGATTTCTCCTACAATGAGCAGTTCTTC
CASRPSDFSYNEQFF
>TRBJ2-7|15|NA|NA|TRBV30
TGTGCCTGGAGTCCAGACTCAGGGATGGGGTACGAGCAGTACTTC
CAWSPDSGMGYEQYF
>TRBJ1-4|14|once|NA|TRBV15
TGTGCCACCAGCCCCCGCGGACTTAATGAAAAACTGTTTTTT
CATSPRGLNEKLFF
>TRBJ2-2|15|NA|NA|TRBV7-9
TGTTCCAGCAGCCCTTGGACAGAGAACACCGGGGAGCTGTTTTTT
CSSSPWTENTGELFF
>TRBJ1-4|14|NA|TRBD1|TRBV7-2
TGTGCCAGCAGACAGGGACAGGGGAAAGAAAAACTGTTTTTT
CASRQGQGKEKLFF
>TRBJ2-5|14|few|NA|TRBV11-3
TGTGCCAGCAGCCAAGGGGGGGTCGTGGAGACCCAGTACTTC
CASSQGGVVETQYF
>TRBJ1-2|13|NA|NA|TRBV4-1
TGCGCCAGCAGCCAAGAGGGGGCCTATGGCTACACCTTC
CASSQEGAYGYTF
>TRBJ2-1|16|few|TRBD2|TRBV7-2
TGTGCCAGCAGCTTAGAAGGGACTAGCGGATACAATGAGCAGTTCTTC
CASSLEGTSGYNEQFF
>TRBJ2-7|12|NA|NA|TRBV29-1
TGCAGCCATACAGGGACATTCGGCGAGCAGTACTTC
CSHTGTFGEQYF
>TRBJ2-7|15|NA|TRBD2|TRBV19
TGTGCCAGTAGTGTTCTAGCGGGAGGCCCCTACGAGCAGTACTTC
CASSVLAGGPYEQYF
>TRBJ1-2|12|NA|NA|TRBV30
TGTGCCTGGAGTCCAACAGAGTATGGCTACACCTTC
CAWSPTEYGYTF
>TRBJ1-4|19|NA|TRBD1|TRBV5-1
TGCGCCAGCAGCTTGGGGACAGGGACCCGGGGAAAATCTAATGAAAAACTGTTTTTT
CASSLGTGTRGKSNEKLFF
>TRBJ2-1|15|few|TRBD2|TRBV4-1
TGCGCCAGCAGCCAAGGACTCAGCGGGAACAATGAGCAGTTCTTC
CASSQGLSGNNEQFF
>TRBJ1-2|12|NA|NA|TRBV5-1
TGCGCCAGCAGCGAGGAGAGCTATGGCTACACCTTC
CASSEESYGYTF
>TRBJ1-1|14|NA|NA|TRBV6-1
TGTGCCACCACCCCGCCAGTGATTAACACTGAAGCTTTCTTT
CATTPPVINTEAFF
>TRBJ2-3|16|NA|NA|TRBV7-2
TGTGCCAGCAGCTTAGGACGAGACAGGAACACAGATACGCAGTATTTT
CASSLGRDRNTDTQYF
>TRBJ2-1|16|once|TRBD2|TRBV13
TGTGCCAGCAGCTTAGAACCCGGACTAGCCTCCAATGAGCAGTTCTTC
CASSLEPGLASNEQFF
>TRBJ2-2|14|NA|TRBD1|TRBV7-9
TGTGCCAGCAGCGGACAGGGTTGGACCGGGGAGCTGTTTTTT
CASSGQGWTGELFF
>TRBJ1-1|13|NA|NA|TRBV4-3
TGCGCCAGCAGCCAAGGAGGGTACACTGAAGCTTTCTTT
CASSQGGYTEAFF
>TRBJ2-1|14|NA|TRBD2|TRBV27
TGTGCCAGCAGTTTTAGCGGGATGGCGAATGAGCAGTTCTTC
CASSFSGMANEQFF
>TRBJ2-2|17|NA|TRBD2|TRBV7-9
TGTGCCAGCAGCCAGACAGCGGGACTTGTGAACACCGGGGAGCTGTTTTTT
CASSQTAGLVNTGELFF
>TRBJ2-1|14|NA|TRBD1|TRBV19
TGTGCCAGCGGTGGGACAGGGTCCTACAATGAGCAGTTCTTC
CASGGTGSYNEQFF
>TRBJ2-1|14|NA|NA|TRBV7-8
TGTGCCAGCAGCTTTTCCGGAGGCTACAATGAGCAGTTCTTC
CASSFSGGYNEQFF
>TRBJ2-1|17|NA|NA|TRBV5-4
TGTGCCAGCAGCTTTCTCCTGCGGCGTGACTCCTACAATGAGCAGTTCTTC
CASSFLLRRDSYNEQFF
>TRBJ2-1|15|NA|TRBD2|TRBV7-2
TGTGCCAGCAGCTCCAGGACTAGCGGATACAATGAGCAGTTCTTC
CASSSRTSGYNEQFF
>TRBJ2-7|17|few|NA|TRBV7-9
TGTGCCAGCAGTTCCCCTGGTCTCCAATTCATCGGGGGCGAGCAGTACTTC
CASSSPGLQFIGGEQYF
>TRBJ1-1|14|NA|TRBD1|TRBV5-1
TGCGCCAGCAGCTTAGGGACAGGGGTTACTGAAGCTTTCTTT
CASSLGTGVTEAFF
>TRBJ1-2|16|NA|TRBD1|TRBV10-3
TGTGCCATCAGCTTGACAGGGGTTATGGGGAACTATGGCTACACCTTC
CAISLTGVMGNYGYTF
>TRBJ2-7|15|few|NA|TRBV6-5
TGTGCCAGCAGCTACACAGGGCAGGGCCCCTACGAGCAGTACTTC
CASSYTGQGPYEQYF
>TRBJ1-5|16|NA|NA|TRBV19
TGTGCCAGTAGTATAGGGTCAGGGCTATATCATCAGCCCCAGCATTTT
CASSIGSGLYHQPQHF
>TRBJ1-2|15|few|NA|TRBV4-1
TGCGCCAGCAGCCCCCGACAGGATTCGCACTATGGCTACACCTTC
CASSPRQDSHYGYTF
>TRBJ2-1|15|NA|NA|TRBV6-1
TGTGCCAGCACCCCACCCTGGTTGGAGTACAATGAGCAGTTCTTC
CASTPPWLEYNEQFF